One and the same sample provided the 20 T cell receptor beta chains below, sequenced in a study of shared T cell receptors in the human thymus. Method: immunoSEQ multiplex PCR; TCRdb's copy keeps in-frame clones and lacks some. The sample has about 610,000 clones; roughly 88% are singletons. This sample was shared with a second study, whose subject was human thymus T cells.

Sequencing used thymocytes. The source of these receptors is a boy under three years old with a congenital heart defect.

V and J are TRBV7-9 and TRBJ1-2, with 12 bases identical to TRBD1. Germline V CDR1 and CDR2: SEHNR, FQNEAQ (reference sequence). V shed 7 bases, J shed 7 bases, and the junction held 16 bases outside the gene matches. The length of the CDR3 is 17 residues. DNA for the CDR3: TGTGCCAGCATCATGGGGGACAGGGGGCCCCGTGGTGGTGGCTACACCTTC. This encodes CASIMGDRGPRGGGYTF. Based on the CDR3 plus reference TRBV7-9 and TRBJ1-2, the full variable domain is DTGVSQNPRHKITKRGQNVTFRCDPISEHNRLYWYRQTLGQGPEFLTYFQNEAQLEKSRLLSDRFSAERPKGSFSTLEIQRTEQGDSAMYLCASIMGDRGPRGGGYTFGSGTRLTVV.

J is TRBJ2-1 and V is TRBV10-1, with 10 positions matching TRBD2. The J segment lost 7 bases and the V segment lost 4 bases, leaving 10 bases of the junction unmatched. Germline V gene lookup returns CDR1 WNHNN and CDR2 SYGVQD (reference sequence). This CDR3 has 16 residues. The CDR3 DNA follows: TGCGCCAGCAGTGCATCTAGCGGGAGTTGTGAGAATGAGCAGTTCTTC. Its translation: CASSASSGSCENEQFF.

CDR3 nucleotide sequence: TGTGCCAGCAGCTTAGATAGTAGCGGGGGGTCGAGAGAGCAGTACTTC. Amino acid sequence: CASSLDSSGGSREQYF. J is TRBJ2-7 and V is TRBV11-2; TRBD2 matches at 10 bases. Trimming took 0 bases from V and 7 from J; bases not matched to a gene: 9. This CDR3 has 16 amino acids. The germline V gene has CDR1 SGHAT and CDR2 FQNNGV.

This chain connects TRBV7-9 to TRBJ2-7; 9 nucleotides match TRBD1. Per the germline V gene, CDR1 is SEHNR and CDR2 is FQNEAQ (reference sequence). With V trimmed by 1 base and J by 2 bases, 6 bases remained unmatched. The CDR3 is made up of 16 amino acids. For the CDR3, the DNA is TGTGCCAGCAGCTTAGAACTCGGACAGGGGACCTACGAGCAGTACTTC. This gives the protein CASSLELGQGTYEQYF.

The CDR3 DNA sequence: TGTGCCAGCAGTTACTCTGGGACAGGAGGCTACGAGCAGTACTTC. It is translated as CASSYSGTGGYEQYF. This chain joins TRBV6-6 and TRBJ2-7, with 8 bases identical to TRBD1. J gave up 3 bases and V 0 bases, and 4 bases lay outside the gene matches. The CDR3 has 15 amino acids. Germline lookup yields CDR1 MNHNY and CDR2 SVGAGI (reference sequence).

This sequence joins TRBV6-5 and TRBJ2-2, with a possible D match to TRBD1 (5 bases). Trimming left V 4 bases short and J 0 bases short, with 9 bases between. This CDR3 has 15 residues. Germline V gives CDR1 MNHEY, CDR2 SVGAGI. This chain's CDR3 is CASSWAGSNTGELFF. In nucleotides, the CDR3 is TGTGCCAGCAGTTGGGCAGGGTCGAACACCGGGGAGCTGTTTTTT.

V usage is TRBV5-1 and J usage is TRBJ2-1; unclear D gene. V shed 0 bases and J shed 4 bases, with 14 bases lying between them. The CDR3 runs to 16 residues. Per the germline V gene, CDR1 is SGHRS and CDR2 is YFSETQ. CDR3 sequence reads: CASSLGQPTGYNEQFF. As DNA, the CDR3 is TGCGCCAGCAGCTTGGGCCAGCCGACGGGTTACAATGAGCAGTTCTTC.

The chain uses TRBV11-2 and TRBJ2-7, with 7 bases lining up with TRBD1. CDR3 length: 15 amino acids. With V trimmed by 1 base and J by 4 bases, 7 bases remained unmatched. The germline V gene has CDR1 SGHAT and CDR2 FQNNGV. CDR3 DNA: TGTGCCAGCAGCTTAGGGGGGCAGGGGGTTTACGAGCAGTACTTC. Amino acids: CASSLGGQGVYEQYF.

This clone was counted once. The V and J genes are TRBV10-1 and TRBJ2-1; D gene ambiguous. Between the trimmed V and J ends, which lost 4 bases and 8 bases, there was a span of 9 bases. CDR3 length: 12 residues. Germline V lookup: CDR1 WNHNN, CDR2 SYGVQD (reference sequence). The CDR3 region is CASSGIGDEQFF. The DNA for the CDR3 is TGCGCCAGCAGTGGAATCGGTGATGAGCAGTTCTTC.

The rearrangement links TRBV5-5 to TRBJ1-2, with a tentative D call TRBD1 (6 bases). Germline CDR1 reads SGHKS; CDR2 reads YYEKEE (reference sequence). The CDR3 extends over 16 amino acids. Trimming took 6 bases from V and 8 from J, leaving 26 bases between them. The CDR3 DNA follows: TGTGCCAGCATCCTCGTCGGGGGCAGGGGAGGGCAAGGCTACACCTTC. Protein product: CASILVGGRGGQGYTF. The entire variable domain, with the rest obtained from reference TRBV5-5 and TRBJ1-2, is as follows: DAGVTQSPTHLIKTRGQQVTLRCSPISGHKSVSWYQQVLGQGPQFIFQYYEKEERGRGNFPDRFSARQFPNYSSELNVNALLLGDSALYLCASILVGGRGGQGYTFGSGTRLTVV.

This clone has more than one count but fewer than ten. The chain links TRBV28 to TRBJ1-3; no reliable D call. Germline V gene data show CDR1 as MDHEN and CDR2 as SYDVKM. This CDR3 is 11 amino acids long. The ends were cut back, 5 bases at V and 6 bases at J, with 5 bases in the middle. CDR3 in amino acids: CASSTSNTIYF. The CDR3 DNA is TGTGCCAGCAGTACATCAAACACCATATATTTT.

The rearrangement links TRBV4-3 to TRBJ2-6; TRBD1 might be the D (8 bases). CDR1 and CDR2 from the germline V gene are LGHNA and YSLEER. The CDR3 is 20 residues long. V was pared by 4 bases and J by 9 bases, with 31 bases between. CDR3 amino acids: CASSPDPRQGTSGGGNVLTF. CDR3 DNA: TGCGCCAGCAGCCCCGACCCGAGACAGGGGACTTCGGGGGGTGGCAACGTCCTGACTTTC.

The chain has TRBV13 and TRBJ2-5; TRBD1 might be the D (6 bases). The germline V gene encodes CDR1 PRHDT and CDR2 FYEKMQ (reference sequence). V lost 5 bases to trimming and J lost 5 bases, with 12 bases between them. CDR3 size: 13 residues. In DNA, the CDR3 is TGTGCCAGCAGCCAGACAGGTTGGGAGACCCAGTACTTC. Protein: CASSQTGWETQYF.

The V call is TRBV9, the J call TRBJ2-3, with D perhaps TRBD2 (5 bases). Germline V gene data show CDR1 as SGDLS and CDR2 as YYNGEE. This CDR3 spans 11 amino acids. V lost 7 bases to trimming and J lost 10 bases, with 13 bases between them. The CDR3 coding sequence is TGTGCCAGCGGGCAGGAGGCTGCGCAGTATTTT. Translation gives CASGQEAAQYF.

The chain is built from TRBV9 and TRBJ2-2, with D possibly TRBD1 on 5 matching bases. Germline-derived CDR1 and CDR2 are SGDLS and YYNGEE. V was pared by 1 base and J by 2 bases, with 9 bases between. The CDR3 extends over 15 amino acids. The CDR3 region is CASSVSTGNTGELFF. The CDR3 DNA is TGTGCCAGCAGCGTAAGTACAGGAAACACCGGGGAGCTGTTTTTT.

J is TRBJ1-1 and V is TRBV6-1, with 7 bases identical to TRBD1. The V segment lost 2 bases and the J segment 0 bases; nucleotides outside the gene matches: 3. CDR1 MNHNS and CDR2 SASEGT come from the germline V gene. The CDR3 consists of 15 residues. DNA for the CDR3: TGTGCCAGCAGTGAATTGGACAGGATGAACACTGAAGCTTTCTTT. It specifies CASSELDRMNTEAFF.

This clone was seen once. The chain links TRBV28 to TRBJ2-7; D ambiguous. The CDR3 contains 14 residues. Germline loops: CDR1 MDHEN, CDR2 SYDVKM. Trimming cost V 4 bases and J 4 bases, with 14 bases left between them. The DNA for the CDR3 is TGTGCCAGCAGTTCACGTCCTAGACGGTACGAGCAGTACTTC. This translates into CASSSRPRRYEQYF.

The chain joins TRBV10-3 to TRBJ2-4; 11 positions agree with TRBD2. The CDR3 loop spans 18 amino acids. V shed 3 bases, J shed 0 bases, and the junction held 7 bases outside the gene matches. The germline V gene has CDR1 ENHRY and CDR2 SYGVKD. CDR3 nucleotide sequence: TGTGCCATCAGTGAAGGTAGCGGGAGGGGTCTAGCCAAAAACATTCAGTACTTC. It is translated as CAISEGSGRGLAKNIQYF.

The chain is built from TRBV5-1 and TRBJ2-4; 7 nucleotides align to TRBD1. The CDR3 contains 17 residues. V trimming: 2 bases; J trimming: 1 base; junction bases outside the gene matches: 9. CDR1 is SGHRS, CDR2 YFSETQ, per germline. CDR3 sequence: CASSFRYRGCAKNIQYF. CDR3 in DNA: TGCGCCAGCAGCTTTCGATACAGGGGTTGCGCCAAAAACATTCAGTACTTC.

J is TRBJ1-2 and V is TRBV9; D gene ambiguous. Per the germline V gene, CDR1 is SGDLS and CDR2 is YYNGEE. Between the trimmed V and J ends, which lost 0 bases and 4 bases, there was a span of 13 bases. The CDR3 sequence is 15 residues long. CDR3 DNA: TGTGCCAGCAGCGTAGTTGGCCCGAACCCCTATGGCTACACCTTC. Amino acid sequence: CASSVVGPNPYGYTF.